The entry that follows covers one TCR beta chain sequence. In the original processing: Reference gene primer amplification gave nucleated cell count estimates. The repertoire was sequenced with immunoSEQ multiplex PCR; TCRdb's copy has only in-frame clones and lacks some. V, J and clone size were drawn from that table, and D and trimming were deduced from the DNA. The top ten clones hold around 3.2% of a sample with 200,000 or so clones, around 87% of them seen once. This specimen comes from a study of blood T cell repertoires in COVID-19. The germline V gene has CDR1 LNHDA and CDR2 SQIVND (reference sequence). CDR3 size: 17 residues. V lost 3 bases, J lost 3 bases, and 17 bases lay in between.

The rearrangement links TRBV19 to TRBJ1-4; TRBD1 might be the D (5 bases). The TCR originated in a woman aged 18-29 years in a cohort exposed to, infected with or recovered from COVID-19 (not recorded which). Sequencing was done on a sample of PBMCs or T cells enriched from blood (not recorded which). CDR3 DNA: TGTGCCAGTAGTATTTCCCCAGGGAAGTCCTCTAATGAAAAACTGTTTTTT. Its protein is CASSISPGKSSNEKLFF.